The clone carrying this T cell receptor beta chain has a handful of counts. Germline assignment: CDR1 KGHSH and CDR2 LQKENI. The length of the CDR3 is 17 residues. Every one of the donors was a Caucasian adult that lived in Nashville, Tennessee. Profiling relied on immunoSEQ multiplex PCR, and the TCRdb table lists in-frame clones only, not all of them. The sample has roughly 680,000 clones; roughly 72% are singletons. This sample was included in a study of shared clonotypes between healthy human individuals. The chain combines TRBV18 with TRBJ2-5; possibly TRBD1 or TRBD2 for D (5 bases each). Matching the DNA end better, TRBJ2-7 makes the J call doubtful. The clonotype comes from a woman aged 30 to 39 in good health. Sequences were obtained from memory CD4+ T cells sorted from blood. The subset was: CD45RA-negative fraction. CDR3 residues: CASSPPVWDGAYPEQYF. The CDR3 DNA is TGTGCCAGCTCACCACCGGTCTGGGACGGCGCTTATCCCGAGCAGTACTTC.